One and the same sample provided the 21 T cell receptor beta chains below, sequenced in a study of identical twins (dated by TCRdb to about 2016). Receptor libraries were prepared by 5' RACE. Instrument on record: Illumina HiSeq 2000. Through fastp at Q25 and MiXCR, TCRdb rebuilt clones from the public reads, retaining in-frame beta chains. Rows are combined by CDR3 protein, so each entry shows the most common genes and DNA. The sample data list 220,000 or so distinct CDR3 sequences, and around 6.6% of these were observed just once. The ten largest clones add up to 3.6% of the sample. The same sample was also used in a study of yellow fever vaccine responses in identical twins.

Material: memory (CD45RO+) T cells sorted from blood. The intended sense of this specimen's cell subset or site label: CD45RO+ enriched T cells. Source of these receptors: a woman aged 18-29 years in good health.

Ten or more counts support this clonotype. The rearrangement joins TRBV20-1 to TRBJ2-5; TRBD2 matches 7 bases. The CDR3 has 14 amino acids. Losses at the gene ends were 0 bases for V and 1 base for J; bases not matched to a gene: 2. Germline CDR1 DFQATT, CDR2 SNEGSKA (reference sequence). The CDR3 protein is CSARDASGQETQYF. The CDR3 DNA sequence: TGCAGTGCTAGAGATGCTAGCGGCCAAGAGACCCAGTACTTC.

This rearrangement joins TRBV7-2 to TRBJ2-6; D remains unclear. V was shortened by 4 bases and J by 4 bases, with 14 bases between the two germline ends. CDR3 length: 16 residues. In germline, CDR1 is SGHTA, CDR2 FQGNSA. CDR3 in amino acids: CASSSQPTAGANVLTF. CDR3 bases: TGTGCCAGCAGCTCCCAACCGACGGCCGGGGCCAACGTCCTGACTTTC.

This clonotype was found a few times. The chain recombines TRBV29-1 with TRBJ1-1; D may be TRBD1 (5 bases). Between the trimmed V and J ends, which lost 4 bases and 7 bases, there was a span of 19 bases. There are 14 residues in the CDR3. Germline V gene lookup returns CDR1 SQVTM and CDR2 ANQGSEA. The CDR3 reads CSVVARRDGDEAFF. The CDR3 DNA is TGCAGCGTTGTGGCTCGCAGGGATGGTGATGAAGCTTTCTTT.

The chain employs TRBV27 and TRBJ1-1; D is perhaps TRBD1 (5 bases). The V gene lost 7 bases and the J gene lost 1 base, with 16 bases spanning the gap. This CDR3 has 15 amino acids. In germline, CDR1 is MNHEY, CDR2 SMNVEV (reference sequence). For the CDR3, the DNA is TGTGCCAGCACCCAACTCACAACAGGGAACACTGAAGCTTTCTTT. It yields the protein CASTQLTTGNTEAFF.

This clonotype was counted between two and nine times. The rearrangement uses TRBV7-3 and TRBJ2-1; 8 bases map to TRBD2. The CDR3 is made up of 16 amino acids. Germline V gene sequence: CDR1 SGHTA, CDR2 FQGTGA. The junction had 9 bases not matched to a gene; V was cut back by 5 bases and J by 3 bases. The chain's CDR3 is CASSPYGRADYNEQFF. The CDR3 DNA follows: TGTGCCAGCAGCCCGTACGGGAGGGCTGACTACAATGAGCAGTTCTTC.

In this sample, this clonotype turned up many times. The rearrangement links TRBV20-1 to TRBJ2-3, with TRBD2 matching over 15 bases. Germline V lookup: CDR1 DFQATT, CDR2 SNEGSKA (reference sequence). V shed 0 bases, J shed 1 base, and the junction held 8 bases outside the gene matches. The CDR3 has 19 residues. The CDR3 nucleotides read TGCAGTGCTAGAGACAAAGGACTAGCGGGAGGGCCGGGCACAGATACGCAGTATTTT. Its protein is CSARDKGLAGGPGTDTQYF.

This clonotype occurred a few times. This chain uses TRBV7-3 with TRBJ2-2, with 7 positions matching TRBD2. The V gene end was trimmed by 0 bases and the J gene end by 6 bases; junction bases not matched to a gene: 1. This CDR3 is 14 amino acids long. Germline V lookup: CDR1 SGHTA, CDR2 FQGTGA. The CDR3 sequence: CASSLTGGSGELFF. CDR3 DNA sequence: TGTGCCAGCAGCTTAACGGGGGGGTCCGGGGAGCTGTTTTTT.

This clonotype showed up just a few times. At one boundary the junction diverges from the germline segment, which might be a read error. The rearrangement links TRBV7-2 to TRBJ2-1; 10 bases align to TRBD1. The germline CDR1 and CDR2 sequences are SGHTA and FQGNSA. The CDR3 covers 14 residues. The DNA for the CDR3 is TGTGCCAGCAGCTGGGACAGGGGCTACGATGAGCAGTTCTTC. Protein: CASSWDRGYDEQFF.

This chain joins TRBV9 and TRBJ2-1; 12 bases fit TRBD2. Trimming removed 2 bases from V and 4 bases from J; junction bases left unmatched: 4. Germline CDR1 SGDLS, CDR2 YYNGEE. This CDR3 has 16 amino acids. DNA for the CDR3: TGTGCCAGCAGCGTCTCCGGACTAGCGGGATACAATGAGCAGTTCTTC. This sequence encodes CASSVSGLAGYNEQFF.

This clonotype was counted between two and nine times. V is TRBV18 and J is TRBJ2-5; D is unresolved. Germline-derived CDR1 and CDR2 are KGHSH and LQKENI. CDR3 length equals 12 residues. Trimming cost V 0 bases and J 4 bases, with 3 bases left between them. The CDR3 region is CASSPPAETQYF. CDR3 coding DNA: TGTGCCAGCTCACCACCCGCAGAGACCCAGTACTTC.

V is TRBV5-4 and J is TRBJ2-1; 10 bases map to TRBD2. Trimming at V came to 1 base and at J to 8 bases, leaving 6 bases not matched to a gene. The germline V gene has CDR1 SGHNT and CDR2 YYREEE (reference sequence). There are 15 residues in the CDR3. This chain's CDR3 is CASSLPSGGRDEQFF. CDR3 nucleotide sequence: TGTGCCAGCAGCTTGCCTAGCGGGGGTAGGGATGAGCAGTTCTTC.

There are many counts of this clonotype. This chain joins TRBV29-1 and TRBJ1-1; 7 nucleotides agree with TRBD1. The V gene end was trimmed by 6 bases and the J gene end by 3 bases; junction bases not matched to a gene: 7. CDR1 SQVTM and CDR2 ANQGSEA come from the germline V gene. CDR3 length equals 13 residues. As DNA, the CDR3 is TGCAGCGTGGACGGACAGGCTCACACTGAAGCTTTCTTT. Protein sequence: CSVDGQAHTEAFF.

This clonotype was counted ten times or more. This sequence joins TRBV7-8 and TRBJ2-5; TRBD1 matches 8 bases. Trimming at V came to 5 bases and at J to 3 bases, leaving 5 bases not matched to a gene. The CDR3 covers 14 residues. CDR1 is SGHVS, CDR2 FQNEAQ, per germline. CDR3 in amino acids: CASSRTGLKETQYF. CDR3 in DNA: TGTGCCAGCAGCCGGACAGGGCTAAAAGAGACCCAGTACTTC.

The table lists this clonotype with a count of one. The chain recombines TRBV7-9 with TRBJ2-7; the D gene could be TRBD1 or TRBD2 (5 bases each). CDR1 and CDR2 from the germline V gene are SEHNR and FQNEAQ (reference sequence). CDR3 length: 14 residues. V shed 5 bases and J shed 4 bases, with 15 bases lying between them. The CDR3 DNA is TGTGCCAGCAGCGAGTACGTGGGACCTTACGAGCAGTACTTC. As protein: CASSEYVGPYEQYF.

The chain has TRBV4-1 and TRBJ2-3; 16 nucleotides agree with TRBD2. The V gene end was trimmed by 4 bases and the J gene end by 4 bases; junction bases not matched to a gene: 8. This CDR3 contains 18 residues. Germline-derived CDR1 and CDR2 are MGHRA and YSYEKL. CDR3 bases: TGCGCCAGCAGCCCGGGACTAGCGGGAGGGAGTAGGGCAGATACGCAGTATTTT. As protein: CASSPGLAGGSRADTQYF.

The chain links TRBV6-1 to TRBJ1-5; D ambiguous. V was clipped by 8 bases and J by 0 bases, with 17 bases between them. Germline values: CDR1 MNHNS, CDR2 SASEGT. This CDR3 is built from 16 residues. The CDR3 region is CASGGFRQPSNQPQHF. The CDR3 DNA follows: TGTGCCAGCGGCGGGTTCCGGCAGCCTAGCAATCAGCCCCAGCATTTT.

This clonotype was picked up a small number of times. V is TRBV11-3 and J is TRBJ2-1; 9 nucleotides line up with TRBD2. V lost 6 bases to trimming and J lost 0 bases; unmatched junction nucleotides: 9. Germline V gives CDR1 SGHNT, CDR2 YENEEA. This CDR3 region has 17 residues. The CDR3 region is CASRWGLAGSSYNEQFF. As DNA, the CDR3 is TGTGCCAGCAGATGGGGACTAGCCGGAAGCTCCTACAATGAGCAGTTCTTC.

The table lists this clonotype with many counts. The genes are TRBV20-1 and TRBJ1-2; D is unclear. The CDR3 length is 9 residues. The V gene's germline CDR1 is DFQATT and CDR2 SNEGSKA (reference sequence). The V gene lost 7 bases and the J gene lost 6 bases, with 6 bases spanning the gap. DNA for the CDR3: TGCAGTGGGAGAAATGGCTACACCTTC. It is translated as CSGRNGYTF.

This clonotype was counted at least ten times. The V call is TRBV10-3, the J call TRBJ1-6; D is perhaps TRBD1 (5 bases). This CDR3 has 17 residues. Trimming removed 10 bases at V and 4 bases at J, with 23 bases between. From germline, CDR1 is ENHRY and CDR2 SYGVKD. In DNA, the CDR3 is TGTGCCACCCAGGCCGCACCAGGGAGAGATTATAATTCACCCCTCCACTTT. This codes for CATQAAPGRDYNSPLHF.

This clonotype was counted ten times or more. The rearrangement joins TRBV29-1 to TRBJ2-7; either TRBD1 or TRBD2 may fit D (6 bases each). Germline CDR1 SQVTM, CDR2 ANQGSEA. V lost 7 bases, J lost 7 bases, and 20 bases lay in between. The CDR3 is 13 residues long. CDR3 region: CSAVLGGLREQYF. CDR3 bases: TGCAGCGCGGTTCTGGGGGGCCTTCGGGAGCAGTACTTC.

V usage is TRBV5-1 and J usage is TRBJ2-1, with 7 bases identical to TRBD1. The CDR3 length is 19 residues. V lost 4 bases to trimming and J lost 0 bases; unmatched junction nucleotides: 16. CDR1 SGHRS and CDR2 YFSETQ come from the germline V gene. The CDR3 nucleotides are TGCGCCAGCAGCCCTCGGACAGGAGGTGGCCTCCCCTCCTACAATGAGCAGTTCTTC. It translates to CASSPRTGGGLPSYNEQFF.